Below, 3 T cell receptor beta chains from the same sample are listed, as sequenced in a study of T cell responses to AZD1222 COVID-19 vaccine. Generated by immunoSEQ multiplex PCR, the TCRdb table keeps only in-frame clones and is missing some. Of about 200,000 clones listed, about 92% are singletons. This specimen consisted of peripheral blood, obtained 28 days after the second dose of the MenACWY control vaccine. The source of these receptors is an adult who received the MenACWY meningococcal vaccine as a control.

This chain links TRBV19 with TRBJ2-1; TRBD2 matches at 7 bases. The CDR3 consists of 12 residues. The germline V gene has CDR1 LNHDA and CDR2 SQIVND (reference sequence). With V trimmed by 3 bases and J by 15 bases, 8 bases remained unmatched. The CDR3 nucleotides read TGTGCCAGTAGTATTTCCGGGAGGCCCCTGTTCTTC. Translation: CASSISGRPLFF.

The CDR3 loop reads CASSQETHNTEAFF. The CDR3 DNA reads TGTGCCAGCAGCCAAGAGACACACAACACTGAAGCTTTCTTT. The chain couples TRBV16 to TRBJ1-1; D uncertain. Per germline, CDR1 KGHSY and CDR2 FQNENV. Trimming stripped 2 bases from V and 2 bases from J, with 9 bases between. This CDR3 has 14 amino acids.

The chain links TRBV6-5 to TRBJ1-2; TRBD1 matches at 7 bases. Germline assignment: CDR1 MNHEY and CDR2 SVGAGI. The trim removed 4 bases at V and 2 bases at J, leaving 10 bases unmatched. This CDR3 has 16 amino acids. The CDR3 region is CASSFLIQGPNYGYTF. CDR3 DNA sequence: TGTGCCAGCAGTTTCCTCATACAGGGGCCAAACTATGGCTACACCTTC.